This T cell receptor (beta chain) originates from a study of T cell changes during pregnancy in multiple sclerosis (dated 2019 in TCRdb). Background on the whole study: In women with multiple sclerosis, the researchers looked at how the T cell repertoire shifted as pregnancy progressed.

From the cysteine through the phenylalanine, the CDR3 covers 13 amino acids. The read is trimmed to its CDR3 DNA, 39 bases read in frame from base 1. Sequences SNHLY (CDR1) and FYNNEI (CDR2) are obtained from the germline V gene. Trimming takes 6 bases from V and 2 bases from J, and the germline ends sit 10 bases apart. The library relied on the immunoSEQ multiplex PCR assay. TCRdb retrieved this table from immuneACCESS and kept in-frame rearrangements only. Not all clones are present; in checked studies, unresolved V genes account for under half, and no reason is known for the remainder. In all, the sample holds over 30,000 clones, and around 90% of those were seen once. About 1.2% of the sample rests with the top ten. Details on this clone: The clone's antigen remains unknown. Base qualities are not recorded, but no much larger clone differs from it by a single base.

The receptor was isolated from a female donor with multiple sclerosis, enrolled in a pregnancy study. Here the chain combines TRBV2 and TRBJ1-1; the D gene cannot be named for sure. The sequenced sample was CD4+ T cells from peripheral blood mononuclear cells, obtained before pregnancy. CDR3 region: CASRSSLNTEAFF. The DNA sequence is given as TGTGCCAGCAGGTCCTCCCTAAACACTGAAGCTTTCTTT.